This T cell receptor beta chain was retrieved from a study of blood T cell repertoires in COVID-19. Some clones are missing from TCRdb's copy, which holds only in-frame ones; the method was immunoSEQ multiplex PCR. The sample lists about 47,000 clones, almost 85% occurring once. In germline, CDR1 is SGHRS, CDR2 YFSETQ. The CDR3 consists of 14 residues. Trimming took off 0 bases at V and 0 bases at J, with 3 bases between the two ends. This chain uses TRBV5-1 with TRBJ1-4, with no clear D. Material for sequencing was peripheral blood. The receptor comes from a woman aged 55-70 years with acute or convalescent COVID-19. For the CDR3, the DNA is TGCGCCAGCAGCTTGGCTGCAACTAATGAAAAACTGTTTTTT. It is translated as CASSLAATNEKLFF.